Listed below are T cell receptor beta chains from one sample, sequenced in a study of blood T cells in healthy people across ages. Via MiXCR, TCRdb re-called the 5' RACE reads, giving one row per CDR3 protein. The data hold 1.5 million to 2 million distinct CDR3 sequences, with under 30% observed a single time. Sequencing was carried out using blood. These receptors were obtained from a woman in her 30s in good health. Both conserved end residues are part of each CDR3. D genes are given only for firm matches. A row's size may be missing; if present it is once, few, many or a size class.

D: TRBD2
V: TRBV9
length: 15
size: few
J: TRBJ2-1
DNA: TGTGCCAGCAGCGTAGCGCGGACTAGCGGGGGCGGGCAGTTCTTC
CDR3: CASSVARTSGGGQFF

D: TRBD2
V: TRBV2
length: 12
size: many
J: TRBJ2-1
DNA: TGTGCCAGCAGACTAGCGGGGAATGAGCAGTTCTTC
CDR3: CASRLAGNEQFF

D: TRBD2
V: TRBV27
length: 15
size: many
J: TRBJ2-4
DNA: TGTGCCAGCAGTTCAACGGGACTAGTCGGAAACATTCAGTACTTC
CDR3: CASSSTGLVGNIQYF

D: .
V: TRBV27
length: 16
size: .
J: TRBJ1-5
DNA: TGTGCCAGCAGTTTATCGAGTTCGGGGACTAATCAGCCCCAGCATTTT
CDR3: CASSLSSSGTNQPQHF

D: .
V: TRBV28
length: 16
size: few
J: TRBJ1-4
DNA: TGTGCCAGCAGTCCGGCTGGGGCCCCAACTAATGAAAAACTGTTTTTT
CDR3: CASSPAGAPTNEKLFF

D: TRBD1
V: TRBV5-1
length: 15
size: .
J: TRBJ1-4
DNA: TGCGCCAGCAGCTGGGGACAGGGGGCGGATGAAAAACTGTTTTTT
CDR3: CASSWGQGADEKLFF

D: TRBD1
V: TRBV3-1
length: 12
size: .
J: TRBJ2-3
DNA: TGTGCCAGCAGCCGCGAGGGGGCTACGCAGTATTTT
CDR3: CASSREGATQYF

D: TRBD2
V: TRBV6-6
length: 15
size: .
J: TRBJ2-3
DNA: TGTGCCAGCAGTTTAAGTCTAGCGGTGACAGATACGCAGTATTTT
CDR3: CASSLSLAVTDTQYF

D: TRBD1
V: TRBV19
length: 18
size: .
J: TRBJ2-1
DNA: TGTGCCAGTAAAACAGGGACAGCCTCCCGTCGAAGCTACAATGAGCAGTTCTTC
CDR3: CASKTGTASRRSYNEQFF

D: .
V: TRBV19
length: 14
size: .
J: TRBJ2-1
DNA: TGTGCCAGTAGTCCCCGGGGAGGAACAAATGAGCAGTTCTTC
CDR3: CASSPRGGTNEQFF

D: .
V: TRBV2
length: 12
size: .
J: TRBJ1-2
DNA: TGTGCCAGCAGATACTATCACTATGGCTACACCTTC
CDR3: CASRYYHYGYTF

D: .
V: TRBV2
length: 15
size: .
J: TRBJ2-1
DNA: TGTGCCAGCAGTACCTGGACAGCGAGTTACAATGAGCAGTTCTTC
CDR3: CASSTWTASYNEQFF

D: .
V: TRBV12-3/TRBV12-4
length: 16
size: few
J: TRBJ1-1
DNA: TGTGCCAGCAGTTTAGCAGGGGGGCGGATGAACACTGAAGCTTTCTTT
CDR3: CASSLAGGRMNTEAFF

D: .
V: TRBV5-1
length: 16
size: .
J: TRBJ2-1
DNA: TGCGCCAGCAGCTTGGGGGAGGGAGGGGGCTACAATGAGCAGTTCTTC
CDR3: CASSLGEGGGYNEQFF

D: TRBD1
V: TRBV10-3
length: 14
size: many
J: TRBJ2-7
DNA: TGTGCCATCAGCCCCTCACAGGGGACCTACGAGCAGTACTTC
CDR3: CAISPSQGTYEQYF

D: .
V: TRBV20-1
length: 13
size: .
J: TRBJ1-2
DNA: TGCAGTGCTAGACCGGAGGTTAGGTATGGCTACACCTTC
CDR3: CSARPEVRYGYTF

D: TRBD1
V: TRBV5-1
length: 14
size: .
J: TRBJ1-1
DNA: TGCGCCAGCAGCAAGACAGGGACGAACACTGAAGCTTTCTTT
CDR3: CASSKTGTNTEAFF

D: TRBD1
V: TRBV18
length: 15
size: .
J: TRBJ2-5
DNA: TGTGCCAGCTCACCCCGACAGGGGGCATCGGAGACCCAGTACTTC
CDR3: CASSPRQGASETQYF

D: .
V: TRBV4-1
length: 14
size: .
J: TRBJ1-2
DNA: TGCGCCAGCAGCCAAGTGCCCCACGACGCGACCTACACCTTC
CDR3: CASSQVPHDATYTF

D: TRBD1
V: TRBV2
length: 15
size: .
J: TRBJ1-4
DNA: TGTGCCAGCAGTGAAGCCGGGACAGGGGAAGAAAAACTGTTTTTT
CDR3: CASSEAGTGEEKLFF

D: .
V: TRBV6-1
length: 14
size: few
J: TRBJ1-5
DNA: TGTGCCAGCACCCCTCCGGGGATTAATCAGCCCCAGCATTTT
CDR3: CASTPPGINQPQHF

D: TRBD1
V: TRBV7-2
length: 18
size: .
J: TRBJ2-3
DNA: TGTGCCAGCAGCTTGGACTTCCGGGACAGTTCCAGCACAGATACGCAGTATTTT
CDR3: CASSLDFRDSSSTDTQYF

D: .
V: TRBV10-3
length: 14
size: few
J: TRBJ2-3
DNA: TGTGCCATCAGCCCACCATCCGGGGGAGATACGCAGTATTTT
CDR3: CAISPPSGGDTQYF

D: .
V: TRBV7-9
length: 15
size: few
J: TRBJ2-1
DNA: TGTGCCAGCAGCTTTGGAGGGAACCAATACAATGAGCAGTTCTTC
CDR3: CASSFGGNQYNEQFF

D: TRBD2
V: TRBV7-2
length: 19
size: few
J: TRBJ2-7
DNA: TGTGCCAGCAGCTTGAAGACTAGCGGGAGGGCCTCGGCTTCCTACGAGCAGTACTTC
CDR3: CASSLKTSGRASASYEQYF

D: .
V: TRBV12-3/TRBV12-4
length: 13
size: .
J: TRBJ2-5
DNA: TGTGCCAGCAGGGAAGTTTTAAAGGAGACCCAGTACTTC
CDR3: CASREVLKETQYF

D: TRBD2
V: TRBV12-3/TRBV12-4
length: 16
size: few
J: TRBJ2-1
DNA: TGTGCCAGCAGTGTAGGACTAGCGATCAGGTACAATGAGCAGTTCTTC
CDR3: CASSVGLAIRYNEQFF

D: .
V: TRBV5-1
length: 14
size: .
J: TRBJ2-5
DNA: TGCGCCAGCAGCTTGGGCCTCCTTTGGGAGACCCAGTACTTC
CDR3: CASSLGLLWETQYF

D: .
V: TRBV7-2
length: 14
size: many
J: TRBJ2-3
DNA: TGTGCCAGCAGCTTAGGGTGGTTCACAGATACGCAGTATTTT
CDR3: CASSLGWFTDTQYF

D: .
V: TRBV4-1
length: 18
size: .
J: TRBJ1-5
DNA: TGCGCCAGCAGCCAGTCCGCCCAGGCGGGTGTTAGCAATCAGCCCCAGCATTTT
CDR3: CASSQSAQAGVSNQPQHF

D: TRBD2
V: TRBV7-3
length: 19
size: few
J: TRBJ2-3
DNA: TGTGCCAGCAGCTTAAACGGGCTAGCGGGGGCCACTAGCACAGATACGCAGTATTTT
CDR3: CASSLNGLAGATSTDTQYF

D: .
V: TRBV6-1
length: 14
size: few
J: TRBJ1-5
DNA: TGTGCCAGTGGGACGAATGTCGGCAATCAGCCCCAGCATTTT
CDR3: CASGTNVGNQPQHF

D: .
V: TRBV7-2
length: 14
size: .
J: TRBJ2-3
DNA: TGTGCCAGCAGCTTAGGAAATCCCGCAGATACGCAGTATTTT
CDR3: CASSLGNPADTQYF

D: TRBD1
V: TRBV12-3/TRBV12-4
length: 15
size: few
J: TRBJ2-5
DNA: TGTGCCAGCAGAGGTGCCGGGACAGCCGAAGAGACCCAGTACTTC
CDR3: CASRGAGTAEETQYF

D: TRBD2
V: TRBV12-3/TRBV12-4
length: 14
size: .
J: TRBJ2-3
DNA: TGTGCCAGCAGTTTCAGGCGGGGGGCAGATACGCAGTATTTT
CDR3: CASSFRRGADTQYF

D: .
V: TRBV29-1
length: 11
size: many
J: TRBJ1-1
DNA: TGCAGCGTGGTTGTGAACACTGAAGCTTTCTTT
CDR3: CSVVVNTEAFF

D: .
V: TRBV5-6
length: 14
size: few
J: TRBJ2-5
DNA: TGTGCCAGCAGCTTGCCTACGGATCAAGAGACCCAGTACTTC
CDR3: CASSLPTDQETQYF

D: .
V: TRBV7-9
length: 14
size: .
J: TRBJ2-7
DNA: TGTGCCAGCAGCTTTCAGGGCGGGAAGGACGAGCAGTACTTC
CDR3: CASSFQGGKDEQYF

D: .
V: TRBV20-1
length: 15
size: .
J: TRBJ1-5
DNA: TGCAGTGCTAGGGAAACAGGATGGAGCAATCAGCCCCAGCATTTT
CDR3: CSARETGWSNQPQHF

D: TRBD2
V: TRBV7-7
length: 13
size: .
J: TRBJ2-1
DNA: TGTGCCATCCAGCGGGAGTCATCGTATGAGCAGTTCTTC
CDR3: CAIQRESSYEQFF

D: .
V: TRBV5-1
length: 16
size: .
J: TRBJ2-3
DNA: TGCGCCAGCAGCCTGGGTAACGCGGGGCTCACAGATACGCAGTATTTT
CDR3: CASSLGNAGLTDTQYF

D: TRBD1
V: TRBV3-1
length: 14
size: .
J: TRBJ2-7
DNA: TGTGCCAGCAGCGTCGACAGGGGCAAGGACGAGCAGTACTTC
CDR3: CASSVDRGKDEQYF

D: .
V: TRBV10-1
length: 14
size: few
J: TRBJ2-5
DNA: TGCGCCAGCAGTGAGGGAGATTCCCGGGAGACCCAGTACTTC
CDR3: CASSEGDSRETQYF

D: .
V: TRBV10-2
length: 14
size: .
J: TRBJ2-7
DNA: TGCGCCAGCGCACAGGTTGCTGGGTCCTTCGAGCAGTACTTC
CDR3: CASAQVAGSFEQYF

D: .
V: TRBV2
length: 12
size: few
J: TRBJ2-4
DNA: TGTGCCAGCAATCCGGACTACAATGAGCAGTACTTC
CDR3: CASNPDYNEQYF

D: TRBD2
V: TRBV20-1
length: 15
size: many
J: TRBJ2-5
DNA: TGCAGTGCTCCACCGCGGGGGGGCCTGGGGGAGACCCAGTACTTC
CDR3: CSAPPRGGLGETQYF